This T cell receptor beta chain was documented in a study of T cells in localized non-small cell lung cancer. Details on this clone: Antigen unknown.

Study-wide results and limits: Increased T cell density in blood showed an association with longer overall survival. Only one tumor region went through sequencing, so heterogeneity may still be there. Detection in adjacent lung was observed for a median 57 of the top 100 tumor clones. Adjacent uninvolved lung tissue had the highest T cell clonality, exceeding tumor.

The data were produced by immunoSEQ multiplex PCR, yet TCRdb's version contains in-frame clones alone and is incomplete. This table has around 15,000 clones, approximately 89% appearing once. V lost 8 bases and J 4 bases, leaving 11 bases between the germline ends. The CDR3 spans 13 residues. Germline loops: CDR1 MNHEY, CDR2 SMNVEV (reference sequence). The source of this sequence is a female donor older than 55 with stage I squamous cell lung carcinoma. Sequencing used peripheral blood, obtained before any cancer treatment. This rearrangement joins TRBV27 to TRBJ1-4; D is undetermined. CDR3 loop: CASRPWNNEKLFF. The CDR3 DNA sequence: TGTGCCAGCCGCCCTTGGAATAATGAAAAACTGTTTTTT.